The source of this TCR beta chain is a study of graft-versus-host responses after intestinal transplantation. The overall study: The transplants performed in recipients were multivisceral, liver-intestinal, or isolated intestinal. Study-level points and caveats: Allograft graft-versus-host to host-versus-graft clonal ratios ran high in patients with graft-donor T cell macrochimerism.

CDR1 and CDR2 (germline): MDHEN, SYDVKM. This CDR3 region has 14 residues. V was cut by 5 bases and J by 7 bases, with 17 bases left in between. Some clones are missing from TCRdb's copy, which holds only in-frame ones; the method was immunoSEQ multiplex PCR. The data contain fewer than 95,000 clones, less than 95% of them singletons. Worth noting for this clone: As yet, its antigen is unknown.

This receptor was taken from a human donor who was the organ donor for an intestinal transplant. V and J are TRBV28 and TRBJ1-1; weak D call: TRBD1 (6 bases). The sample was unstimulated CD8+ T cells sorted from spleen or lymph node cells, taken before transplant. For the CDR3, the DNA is TGTGCCAGCAGTCTGACAGGAATGAGTCGTGAAGCTTTCTTT. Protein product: CASSLTGMSREAFF.